Below, 31 T cell receptor beta chains from the same sample are listed, as sequenced in a study of blood T cell repertoires in COVID-19. This table comes from immunoSEQ multiplex PCR, and its TCRdb copy is limited to in-frame clones, with some not included. Of hundreds of thousands of clones in the sample, around nine tenths were seen once. The specimen sequenced was PBMCs or T cells enriched from blood (not recorded which). Every receptor here comes from a woman between 50 and 59 years old who had recovered from COVID-19.

This chain uses TRBV6-5 with TRBJ1-2; TRBD1 matches 7 bases. Germline CDR1 is MNHEY and CDR2 is SVGAGI. Trimming cost V 6 bases and J 2 bases; bases outside gene matches: 6. This CDR3 has 14 residues. The CDR3 sequence is CASRLQGSNYGYTF. CDR3 bases: TGTGCCAGCAGATTACAGGGGTCAAACTATGGCTACACCTTC.

This sequence joins TRBV2 and TRBJ2-1; 11 nucleotides agree with TRBD1. This CDR3 comprises 15 residues. J gave up 1 base and V 7 bases, and 3 bases lay outside the gene matches. CDR1 is SNHLY and CDR2 is FYNNEI in the germline V gene. The CDR3 DNA reads as TGTGCCAGCAATCGGGACAGGGGGTCCTACAATGAGCAGTTCTTC. It encodes CASNRDRGSYNEQFF.

This rearrangement joins TRBV3-1 (or the pseudogene TRBV3-2) to TRBJ2-3; 7 bases are shared with TRBD2. The CDR3 is 17 amino acids. Looked up from germline, CDR1 is LGHDT and CDR2 is YNNKEL (reference sequence). Germline trimming cut 1 base from V and 2 bases from J; bases unmatched to any gene: 9. The CDR3 bases are TGTGCCAGCAGCCAAGCGGGTGGCGGGGGACTCACAGATACGCAGTATTTT. The encoded protein is CASSQAGGGGLTDTQYF.

The table lists this clone with a few counts. The chain couples TRBV7-9 to TRBJ1-4; D not certain. The CDR3 length is 13 residues. Trimming pared 4 bases from V and 5 bases from J, leaving 8 bases between. Looked up from germline, CDR1 is SEHNR and CDR2 is FQNEAQ (reference sequence). The CDR3 sequence is CASSSRGNEKLFF. CDR3 nucleotides: TGTGCCAGCAGCTCCCGGGGAAATGAAAAACTGTTTTTT.

The chain employs TRBV5-1 and TRBJ1-2; 7 nucleotides align to TRBD1. The CDR3 covers 13 residues. Germline V CDR1 and CDR2: SGHRS, YFSETQ. The ends lost 0 bases at V and 8 bases at J; junction bases unmatched: 4. The CDR3 is CASSLEGARGYTF. As DNA, the CDR3 is TGCGCCAGCAGCTTGGAGGGGGCCCGAGGCTACACCTTC.

This clone occurred once. An end of the junction differs from the germline gene, which may be a read error. The chain has TRBV7-7 and TRBJ2-5; TRBD1 aligns across 8 bases. There are 14 residues in the CDR3. CDR1 is SSHAT, CDR2 FNYEAQ, per germline (reference sequence). The CDR3 DNA follows: TGTGCTAGCAGTCGACAGGGGTTTTGGGAGACCCAGTACTTC. Its translation is CASSRQGFWETQYF. The full variable domain, in which reference TRBV7-7 and TRBJ2-5 provide the parts outside the CDR3, is GAGVSQSPRYKVTKRGQDVTLRCDPISSHATLYWYQQALGQGPEFLTYFNYEAQPDKSGLPSDRFSAERPEGSISTLTIQRTEQRDSAMYRCASSRQGFWETQYFGPGTRLLVL.

The gene calls are TRBV21-1 and TRBJ1-2. TRBV21-1 is a pseudogene locus. This CDR3 spans 14 amino acids. The CDR3 DNA follows: TGTGCCAGCAGCAAAGTGGAGGGGTCGGAAGGCTACACCTTC. Its translation is CASSKVEGSEGYTF.

The J gene is TRBJ2-5, the V gene TRBV28; 13 nucleotides align to TRBD2. The germline CDR1 and CDR2 sequences are MDHEN and SYDVKM. J lost 5 bases, V lost 3 bases, and 3 bases had no gene match. The CDR3 extends over 15 amino acids. The CDR3 nucleotides are TGTGCCAGCAGTTTTACTAGCGGGGGGGATGAGACCCAGTACTTC. Amino acids: CASSFTSGGDETQYF.

V gene TRBV19 combines with J gene TRBJ1-2; unclear D gene. Trimming removed 3 bases at V and 4 bases at J, with 9 bases between. Per germline, CDR1 LNHDA and CDR2 SQIVND (reference sequence). The CDR3 runs 13 residues. The CDR3 spells CASSIPERYGYTF. Written as DNA, the CDR3 is TGTGCCAGTAGTATCCCCGAGCGCTATGGCTACACCTTC.

J is TRBJ2-5 and V is TRBV5-4, with 7 positions matching TRBD1. This CDR3 contains 15 residues. V dropped 4 bases and J dropped 5; count of bases not matched to a gene: 11. Germline V CDR1 and CDR2: SGHNT, YYREEE (reference sequence). CDR3 coding DNA: TGTGCCAGCAGCGCCGGACAACGCAGGGGGGAGACCCAGTACTTC. The encoded protein is CASSAGQRRGETQYF.

This sequence joins TRBV7-3 and TRBJ2-4, with D perhaps matching TRBD1 (6 bases). Between the trimmed V and J ends, which lost 5 bases and 1 base, there was a span of 18 bases. Germline V CDR1 and CDR2: SGHTA, FQGTGA. This CDR3 has 17 amino acids. Here the CDR3 reads CASSRYRVRWAKNIQYF. CDR3 bases: TGTGCCAGCAGCAGATACAGGGTTCGCTGGGCCAAAAACATTCAGTACTTC.

This chain links TRBV6-5 with TRBJ2-3, with D unclear. Trimming took off 2 bases at V and 0 bases at J, with 9 bases between the two ends. The germline CDR1 and CDR2 sequences are MNHEY and SVGAGI. CDR3 length equals 15 residues. The CDR3 is CASSYAQSSTDTQYF. CDR3 DNA sequence: TGTGCCAGCAGTTACGCACAGTCTAGCACAGATACGCAGTATTTT.

The rearrangement joins TRBV2 to TRBJ1-5, with TRBD1 as a possible D gene (5 bases). The CDR3 consists of 14 residues. CDR1 is SNHLY and CDR2 is FYNNEI in the germline V gene. V was trimmed by 6 bases and J by 5 bases, leaving 14 bases between them. The CDR3 protein is CASRRGGGDQPQHF. CDR3 in DNA: TGTGCCAGCAGGAGGGGAGGAGGGGATCAGCCCCAGCATTTT.

The chain couples TRBV3-1 (or the pseudogene TRBV3-2) to TRBJ2-5; D ambiguous. The CDR3 has 14 amino acids. Germline CDR1 and CDR2: LGHDT and YNNKEL (reference sequence). V was pared by 4 bases and J by 3 bases, with 12 bases between. This chain's CDR3 is CASSPLTAKETQYF. The CDR3 coding sequence is TGTGCCAGCAGCCCCCTGACTGCAAAAGAGACCCAGTACTTC.

V gene TRBV27 combines with J gene TRBJ1-1; D is perhaps TRBD1 (6 bases). The CDR3 contains 16 residues. From germline, CDR1 is MNHEY and CDR2 SMNVEV (reference sequence). Trimming removed 6 bases at V and 1 base at J, with 18 bases between. This CDR3 reads CASSNLAGQRNTEAFF. In DNA, the CDR3 is TGTGCCAGCAGCAACCTCGCCGGACAGAGGAACACTGAAGCTTTCTTT.

This chain links TRBV7-6 with TRBJ1-1; weak D call: TRBD1 (6 bases). The V gene lost 2 bases and the J gene lost 5 bases, with 18 bases spanning the gap. The CDR3 runs to 16 residues. The germline V gene encodes CDR1 SGHVS and CDR2 FNYEAQ. CDR3 sequence reads: CASSLWGRGGGTEAFF. As DNA, the CDR3 is TGTGCCAGCAGCTTATGGGGTAGAGGGGGAGGGACTGAAGCTTTCTTT. Full variable domain (remainder filled in from reference TRBV7-6 and TRBJ1-1): GAGVSQSPRYKVTKRGQDVALRCDPISGHVSLYWYRQALGQGPEFLTYFNYEAQQDKSGLPNDRFSAERPEGSISTLTIQRTEQRDSAMYRCASSLWGRGGGTEAFFGQGTRLTVV.

The rearrangement uses TRBV4-1 and TRBJ1-3; TRBD1 matches at 10 bases. The V segment lost 6 bases and the J segment 6 bases; nucleotides outside the gene matches: 8. CDR3 length: 15 amino acids. Germline loops: CDR1 MGHRA, CDR2 YSYEKL. The CDR3 reads CASSPRTGGENTIYF. The CDR3 DNA reads as TGCGCCAGCAGTCCCAGGACAGGGGGTGAAAACACCATATATTTT.

A note on this clone: One junction end does not reproduce the germline sequence, and a read error may be involved. The rearrangement links TRBV2 to TRBJ1-2; D is unresolved. CDR3 length equals 14 residues. Germline V lookup: CDR1 SNHLY, CDR2 FYNNEI. The CDR3 loop reads CASREGSSNYGYTF. CDR3 in DNA: TGTGCCAGCAGGGAAGGGAGTTCTAACTATGGCTACACCTTC. The variable domain in full, with the rest retrieved from reference TRBV2 and TRBJ1-2, is EPEVTQTPSHQVTQMGQEVILRCVPISNHLYFYWYRQILGQKVEFLVSFYNNEISEKSEIFDDQFSVERPDGSNFTLKIRSTKLEDSAMYFCASREGSSNYGYTFGSGTRLTVV.

This chain connects TRBV3-1 (or the pseudogene TRBV3-2) to TRBJ1-2, with D maybe TRBD1 (5 bases). The length of the CDR3 is 15 residues. CDR1 and CDR2 from the germline V gene are LGHDT and YNNKEL (reference sequence). The V end lost 3 bases, the J end lost 0 bases, and 11 bases lay between the germline ends. The DNA for the CDR3 is TGTGCCAGCAGCCAGAGGACAATTTCTAACTATGGCTACACCTTC. Translation: CASSQRTISNYGYTF.

The chain employs TRBV3-1 (or the pseudogene TRBV3-2) and TRBJ2-2; no definite D call. This CDR3 contains 14 residues. V was clipped by 3 bases and J by 5 bases, with 10 bases between them. Germline V CDR1 and CDR2: LGHDT, YNNKEL (reference sequence). The chain's CDR3 is CASSQHTETGELFF. The CDR3 region has the DNA TGTGCCAGCAGCCAGCATACGGAGACCGGGGAGCTGTTTTTT.

V is TRBV6-5 and J is TRBJ1-6, with 7 nucleotides matching TRBD1. The CDR3 has 13 amino acids. Trimming cost V 7 bases and J 8 bases; bases outside gene matches: 5. Germline assignment: CDR1 MNHEY and CDR2 SVGAGI. The CDR3 is CASTTGPYSPLHF. Written as DNA, the CDR3 is TGTGCCAGCACGACAGGGCCCTATTCACCCCTCCACTTT.

The J gene is TRBJ2-1, the V gene TRBV3-1 (or the pseudogene TRBV3-2); 11 bases agree with TRBD2. The V segment lost 1 base and the J segment 0 bases; nucleotides outside the gene matches: 5. This CDR3 spans 18 amino acids. The germline gives CDR1 LGHDT, CDR2 YNNKEL (reference sequence). CDR3 bases: TGTGCCAGCAGCCAAGGCCTAGCGGGGGGCAGCTCCTACAATGAGCAGTTCTTC. This codes for CASSQGLAGGSSYNEQFF.

The genes are TRBV10-3 and TRBJ2-3; 8 nucleotides line up with TRBD2. From germline, CDR1 is ENHRY and CDR2 SYGVKD. The junction had 15 bases not matched to a gene; V was cut back by 6 bases and J by 4 bases. The CDR3 has 17 residues. CDR3 amino acids: CAIRRGPGTSSADTQYF. DNA for the CDR3: TGTGCCATCAGGAGGGGACCAGGGACTAGTTCCGCAGATACGCAGTATTTT.

The chain uses TRBV28 and TRBJ1-6; 10 bases fit TRBD1. The CDR3 is made up of 16 amino acids. CDR1 and CDR2 from the germline V gene are MDHEN and SYDVKM. Trimming cost V 5 bases and J 9 bases; bases outside gene matches: 10. The CDR3 protein is CASSPQGTGEISPLHF. Here the CDR3 DNA reads TGTGCCAGCAGTCCCCAGGGGACAGGGGAAATTTCACCCCTCCACTTT. The full variable domain, its missing parts supplied by reference TRBV28 and TRBJ1-6, is DVKVTQSSRYLVKRTGEKVFLECVQDMDHENMFWYRQDPGLGLRLIYFSYDVKMKEKGDIPEGYSVSREKKERFSLILESASTNQTSMYLCASSPQGTGEISPLHFGNGTRLTVT.

V gene TRBV2 combines with J gene TRBJ2-3; 9 bases line up with TRBD2. Germline values: CDR1 SNHLY, CDR2 FYNNEI. The CDR3 totals 15 residues. J gave up 2 bases and V 7 bases, and 7 bases lay outside the gene matches. The CDR3 coding sequence is TGTGCCAGCAAAAAGGCGGGGGGGATCACAGATACGCAGTATTTT. As protein: CASKKAGGITDTQYF. The full variable domain, with the rest looked up from reference TRBV2 and TRBJ2-3, is EPEVTQTPSHQVTQMGQEVILRCVPISNHLYFYWYRQILGQKVEFLVSFYNNEISEKSEIFDDQFSVERPDGSNFTLKIRSTKLEDSAMYFCASKKAGGITDTQYFGPGTRLTVL.

The chain links TRBV7-2 to TRBJ1-2; D is undetermined. In germline, CDR1 is SGHTA, CDR2 FQGNSA. Between the trimmed V and J ends, which lost 7 bases and 6 bases, there was a span of 21 bases. This CDR3 is built from 15 residues. The DNA of the CDR3 is TGTGCCAGCACCGAGAGGGCGCACGGCGCACATGGCTACACCTTC. Amino acids: CASTERAHGAHGYTF.

This chain links TRBV20-1 with TRBJ1-1, with 9 bases lining up with TRBD1. This CDR3 is built from 13 residues. Germline V gene data show CDR1 as DFQATT and CDR2 as SNEGSKA (reference sequence). Germline trimming cut 3 bases from V and 8 bases from J; bases unmatched to any gene: 7. The CDR3 sequence is CSASVHGQGEAFF. The CDR3 bases are TGCAGTGCTAGTGTACATGGACAGGGGGAAGCTTTCTTT.

This chain joins TRBV7-9 and TRBJ1-3; no reliable D call. V lost 4 bases and J 12 bases, leaving 16 bases between the germline ends. This CDR3 contains 13 residues. Germline V lookup: CDR1 SEHNR, CDR2 FQNEAQ (reference sequence). CDR3 sequence: CASSSNSGILIYF. The CDR3 region has the DNA TGTGCCAGCAGCTCGAACAGCGGGATTCTCATATATTTT.

The CDR3 reads CASSPRPEGEQYF. The CDR3 DNA follows: TGTGCCAGCTCACCACGGCCGGAGGGCGAGCAGTACTTC. V and J are TRBV18 and TRBJ2-7; the D gene is possibly TRBD2 (6 bases). This CDR3 has 13 residues. The germline CDR1 and CDR2 sequences are KGHSH and LQKENI. The germline V and J ends were trimmed by 1 base and 6 bases, with 10 bases remaining between them. Using reference TRBV18 and TRBJ2-7 for the parts outside the CDR3, the full variable domain is NAGVMQNPRHLVRRRGQEARLRCSPMKGHSHVYWYRQLPEEGLKFMVYLQKENIIDESGMPKERFSAEFPKEGPSILRIQQVVRGDSAAYFCASSPRPEGEQYFGPGTRLTVT.

The V and J genes are TRBV7-9 and TRBJ2-3; D is ambiguous. There are 14 residues in the CDR3. CDR1 and CDR2 (germline): SEHNR, FQNEAQ (reference sequence). V was shortened by 2 bases and J by 8 bases, with 14 bases between the two germline ends. The CDR3 region is CASSLSLERGTQYF. The CDR3 bases are TGTGCCAGCAGCTTATCTCTGGAACGCGGTACGCAGTATTTT.

The genes are TRBV29-1 and TRBJ1-2; 7 bases line up with TRBD1. J lost 9 bases, V lost 6 bases, and 10 bases had no gene match. Per the germline V gene, CDR1 is SQVTM and CDR2 is ANQGSEA. This CDR3 spans 12 amino acids. The CDR3 protein is CSVVTGDRSYTF. CDR3 nucleotides: TGCAGCGTCGTTACAGGGGATAGGAGCTACACCTTC.